This TCR beta chain was found in a study of blood T cell repertoires in COVID-19. For the study at large: Sample material is recorded as cDNA or gDNA derived from T cells, B-cell-depleted T cells, or PBMCs.

Original methodology: Quantification of nucleated cells was approximated via reference gene primer amplification. Using immunoSEQ multiplex PCR, the repertoire was profiled, and TCRdb retains in-frame clones only, with some absent. For V, J and clone size, that table is used; D and trimming come from the DNA. The sample yields about 410,000 clones, nearly 90% seen once. Germline V gene lookup returns CDR1 SGHAT and CDR2 FQNNGV. V lost 2 bases to trimming and J lost 5 bases; unmatched junction nucleotides: 6. The CDR3 loop spans 15 amino acids. The chain couples TRBV11-2 to TRBJ2-5; 9 bases fit TRBD1. The sequenced sample was PBMCs or T cells enriched from blood (not recorded which). This sequence originates from a woman aged 30 to 39 who had recovered from COVID-19. The CDR3 sequence is CASSLRDRDWETQYF. Here the CDR3 DNA reads TGTGCCAGCAGCTTAAGGGACAGGGATTGGGAGACCCAGTACTTC.